This record covers a single T cell receptor beta chain. As yet, its antigen is unknown. The CDR3 totals 16 residues. Germline-derived CDR1 and CDR2 are SGHTA and FQGNSA. V lost 5 bases and J 8 bases, leaving 21 bases between the germline ends. Produced via immunoSEQ multiplex PCR; TCRdb's table is partial and in-frame only. The repertoire holds over 1.4 million clones, 96% seen once, with more than 0.9% in the top ten. These data belong to a study of shared clonotypes between healthy human individuals. Looking at the study overall: Serving as donors were two women and a few men, whose ages spanned 18 to 49.

Division of CD4+ cells produced a CD45RA+ naive subset and a CD45RA-negative memory subset. Study-wide findings and caveats: In the sorted subsets, rarefaction showed sequencing was incomplete despite large depth.

Sequencing was carried out using naive CD4+ T cells sorted from blood. The subset: CD45RA+ positively selected. The chain joins TRBV7-2 to TRBJ1-4, with D perhaps matching TRBD1 (6 bases). The clonotype was recovered from a man aged 30-40 years in good health. The CDR3 region is CASSPLGQTRGEKLFF. Here the CDR3 DNA reads TGTGCCAGCAGCCCCCTCGGACAGACTCGTGGGGAAAAACTGTTTTTT.